These 10 T cell receptor beta chains share one sample of origin, sequenced in a study of T cell responses to AZD1222 COVID-19 vaccine. Generated by immunoSEQ multiplex PCR, the TCRdb table keeps only in-frame clones and is missing some. The repertoire holds about 130,000 clones, over 90% seen once, with around 5% in the top ten. The sample was peripheral blood, taken on day 0 of AZD1222 vaccination. The source of these receptors is an adult in good health.

The rearrangement uses TRBV5-4 and TRBJ2-5; D gene uncertain. CDR1 is SGHNT and CDR2 is YYREEE in the germline V gene (reference sequence). This CDR3 region has 13 residues. V was cut by 0 bases and J by 5 bases, with 8 bases left in between. For the CDR3, the DNA is TGTGCCAGCAGCTTGGATCAGGAGGAGACCCAGTACTTC. This sequence encodes CASSLDQEETQYF.

This chain links TRBV3-1 (or the pseudogene TRBV3-2) with TRBJ2-3; 14 bases fit TRBD2. The CDR3 is made up of 18 amino acids. From germline, CDR1 is LGHDT and CDR2 YNNKEL (reference sequence). J gave up 4 bases and V 1 base, and 7 bases lay outside the gene matches. The CDR3 is CASSQGPGLAGVADTQYF. The CDR3 nucleotides read TGTGCCAGCAGCCAAGGTCCGGGACTAGCGGGAGTGGCAGATACGCAGTATTTT.

This sequence joins TRBV18 and TRBJ1-5, with 10 bases matching TRBD1. The CDR3 sequence is 16 residues long. V shed 0 bases, J shed 6 bases, and the junction held 5 bases outside the gene matches. Germline CDR1 reads KGHSH; CDR2 reads LQKENI. CDR3 in DNA: TGTGCCAGCTCACCACCGAGACAGGGGGCTATTCAGCCCCAGCATTTT. As protein: CASSPPRQGAIQPQHF.

In its sample, this clone was seen once. The chain links TRBV5-6 to TRBJ2-5, with TRBD2 matching over 8 bases. The CDR3 has 15 amino acids. J was trimmed by 2 bases and V by 4 bases; bases with no gene match: 7. From germline, CDR1 is SGHDT and CDR2 YYEEEE. CDR3 protein: CASSPLGGGQETQYF. In nucleotides, the CDR3 is TGTGCCAGCAGCCCATTGGGCGGGGGGCAAGAGACCCAGTACTTC.

The chain combines TRBV5-4 with TRBJ2-3, with D uncertain. Germline loops: CDR1 SGHNT, CDR2 YYREEE (reference sequence). CDR3 length equals 13 residues. The ends were cut back, 1 base at V and 4 bases at J, with 7 bases in the middle. CDR3 coding DNA: TGTGCCAGCAGCTTGCTATCTGCAGATACGCAGTATTTT. This sequence encodes CASSLLSADTQYF.

The rearrangement links TRBV24-1 to TRBJ1-1; TRBD1 might be the D (6 bases). V lost 4 bases and J 3 bases, leaving 14 bases between the germline ends. The germline CDR1 and CDR2 sequences are KGHDR and SFDVKD. This CDR3 is 15 amino acids long. CDR3 residues: CATSDPGGGDTEAFF. CDR3 coding DNA: TGTGCCACCAGTGACCCTGGGGGCGGCGACACTGAAGCTTTCTTT.

The rearrangement uses TRBV9 and TRBJ1-2; the D gene is possibly TRBD1 (6 bases). The CDR3 sequence is 17 residues long. The V gene's germline CDR1 is SGDLS and CDR2 YYNGEE. Trimming took 4 bases from V and 8 from J, leaving 27 bases between them. CDR3 bases: TGTGCCAGCAGCCTCTCCTCGTCGGGGGGCACGATGGGAGGCTACACCTTC. The encoded protein is CASSLSSSGGTMGGYTF.

This chain uses TRBV5-1 with TRBJ1-4; 7 bases are shared with TRBD1. This CDR3 has 15 amino acids. The germline V gene encodes CDR1 SGHRS and CDR2 YFSETQ. J gave up 4 bases and V 5 bases, and 8 bases lay outside the gene matches. CDR3 in DNA: TGCGCCAGCAGGGTCACCGGGACAGTTAATGAAAAACTGTTTTTT. It encodes CASRVTGTVNEKLFF.

There are a few counts of this clone. The chain joins TRBV7-9 to TRBJ1-1; 8 bases match TRBD1. The J segment lost 1 base and the V segment lost 3 bases, leaving 7 bases of the junction unmatched. Germline V gives CDR1 SEHNR, CDR2 FQNEAQ (reference sequence). This CDR3 is 16 amino acids long. The CDR3 DNA sequence: TGTGCCAGCAGCTTCGGGGCAGGGGGCCGGAACACTGAAGCTTTCTTT. Translating gives CASSFGAGGRNTEAFF. Full variable domain (rest looked up from reference TRBV7-9 and TRBJ1-1): DTGVSQNPRHKITKRGQNVTFRCDPISEHNRLYWYRQTLGQGPEFLTYFQNEAQLEKSRLLSDRFSAERPKGSFSTLEIQRTEQGDSAMYLCASSFGAGGRNTEAFFGQGTRLTVV.

The rearrangement joins TRBV7-3 to TRBJ1-4, with D possibly TRBD1 on 6 matching bases. Germline V lookup: CDR1 SGHTA, CDR2 FQGTGA. V was shortened by 5 bases and J by 6 bases, with 10 bases between the two germline ends. The CDR3 totals 13 residues. The CDR3 reads CASSIHRDEKLFF. The CDR3 nucleotides are TGTGCCAGCAGCATCCACAGGGATGAAAAACTGTTTTTT.